The 12 T cell receptor beta chains presented below share a single source sample, sequenced in a study of shared clonotypes between healthy human individuals. Profiling relied on immunoSEQ multiplex PCR, and the TCRdb table lists in-frame clones only, not all of them. Here the sample spans more than 1.2 million clones, just under 99% being singletons. Sequenced material: naive CD4+ T cells sorted from blood. As to subset: CD45RA+ positively selected. These receptors were obtained from a young man in good health.

The gene calls are TRBV19 and TRBJ2-1; the match to TRBD2 covers 9 bases. V lost 6 bases, J lost 7 bases, and 7 bases stayed unmatched. This CDR3 region has 14 residues. Germline V gene data show CDR1 as LNHDA and CDR2 as SQIVND (reference sequence). The CDR3 DNA reads TGTGCCAGTAGGAATAGCGGGGGCCCTAATGAGCAGTTCTTC. It is translated as CASRNSGGPNEQFF.

The chain couples TRBV6-5 to TRBJ1-1; D unclear. Germline V gene data show CDR1 as MNHEY and CDR2 as SVGAGI. V dropped 2 bases and J dropped 1 base, with 8 bases sitting between them. CDR3 length: 14 residues. The CDR3 DNA sequence: TGTGCCAGCAGTTACCCGGACGGGAACACTGAAGCTTTCTTT. This codes for CASSYPDGNTEAFF.

The chain uses TRBV7-3 and TRBJ1-3; D possibly corresponds to TRBD1 (5 bases). Germline V gene sequence: CDR1 SGHTA, CDR2 FQGTGA. CDR3 length equals 13 residues. V shed 2 bases and J shed 8 bases, with 10 bases lying between them. CDR3 loop: CASSLWGGDTIYF. In DNA form, the CDR3 reads TGTGCCAGCAGCTTATGGGGCGGGGACACCATATATTTT.

The chain uses TRBV7-6 and TRBJ2-1, with 14 bases fitting TRBD2. Trimming took 5 bases from V and 0 from J; bases not matched to a gene: 12. CDR3 length equals 20 residues. Germline loops: CDR1 SGHVS, CDR2 FNYEAQ. CDR3 amino acids: CASSTGLAGGPSSSYNEQFF. CDR3 nucleotides: TGTGCCAGCAGCACAGGACTAGCGGGAGGCCCTAGCAGCTCCTACAATGAGCAGTTCTTC.

This clone was seen only a few times. The V call is TRBV27, the J call TRBJ2-7, with TRBD2 as a possible D gene (7 bases). CDR1 and CDR2 (germline): MNHEY, SMNVEV (reference sequence). The CDR3 totals 16 residues. Trimming took off 3 bases at V and 2 bases at J, with 17 bases between the two ends. For the CDR3, the DNA is TGTGCCAGCAGTTTGGGGGGCGGGGGCAGGGCCTACGAGCAGTACTTC. This codes for CASSLGGGGRAYEQYF.

The chain recombines TRBV7-3 with TRBJ2-2; D gene unclear. Germline loops: CDR1 SGHTA, CDR2 FQGTGA. Trimming took 2 bases from V and 1 from J, leaving 14 bases between them. This CDR3 has 17 amino acids. CDR3 protein: CASSLFGVARNTGELFF. CDR3 nucleotides: TGTGCCAGCAGCTTATTCGGAGTAGCCAGGAACACCGGGGAGCTGTTTTTT.

This rearrangement joins TRBV6-1 to TRBJ1-1; tentatively, D is TRBD1 (5 bases). This CDR3 spans 15 amino acids. Germline CDR1 MNHNS, CDR2 SASEGT. The V gene lost 2 bases and the J gene lost 1 base, with 11 bases spanning the gap. In nucleotides, the CDR3 is TGTGCCAGCAGTGAAAGCACAGGAGCGAACACTGAAGCTTTCTTT. This codes for CASSESTGANTEAFF.

This chain joins TRBV5-1 and TRBJ2-5, with D maybe TRBD1 (7 bases). CDR3 length equals 14 residues. The ends were cut back, 4 bases at V and 4 bases at J, with 14 bases in the middle. Germline lookup yields CDR1 SGHRS and CDR2 YFSETQ. The CDR3 bases are TGCGCCAGCAGCGGAGGGACAGTATCAGAGACCCAGTACTTC. This translates into CASSGGTVSETQYF.

The chain combines TRBV9 with TRBJ1-1, with D unresolved. Per germline, CDR1 SGDLS and CDR2 YYNGEE. V lost 3 bases to trimming and J lost 8 bases, with 11 bases between them. This CDR3 contains 12 residues. The CDR3 spells CASSETTGEAFF. DNA for the CDR3: TGTGCCAGCAGCGAAACTACGGGAGAAGCTTTCTTT.

The J gene is TRBJ1-2, the V gene TRBV19; D possibly corresponds to TRBD1 (5 bases). Germline V gene lookup returns CDR1 LNHDA and CDR2 SQIVND (reference sequence). Trimming cost V 2 bases and J 3 bases, with 10 bases left between them. The CDR3 runs 14 residues. The CDR3 DNA is TGTGCCAGTAGTATAAGGGGAGTGGACTATGGCTACACCTTC. This translates into CASSIRGVDYGYTF.

This chain connects TRBV5-1 to TRBJ2-5; 11 nucleotides agree with TRBD2. Germline V lookup: CDR1 SGHRS, CDR2 YFSETQ. Trimming removed 4 bases from V and 1 base from J; junction bases left unmatched: 9. The length of the CDR3 is 17 residues. CDR3 sequence (DNA): TGCGCCAGCAGCGCACAACCGGGACTAGCGGTCCAAGAGACCCAGTACTTC. It codes for CASSAQPGLAVQETQYF.

The chain employs TRBV28 and TRBJ2-2; no definite D call. The length of the CDR3 is 14 residues. V was trimmed by 6 bases and J by 5 bases, leaving 13 bases between them. The germline CDR1 and CDR2 sequences are MDHEN and SYDVKM. The CDR3 bases are TGTGCCAGCAGCCCAACGGACGTGACCGGGGAGCTGTTTTTT. Residues: CASSPTDVTGELFF. The complete variable domain, with remaining parts taken from reference TRBV28 and TRBJ2-2, reads DVKVTQSSRYLVKRTGEKVFLECVQDMDHENMFWYRQDPGLGLRLIYFSYDVKMKEKGDIPEGYSVSREKKERFSLILESASTNQTSMYLCASSPTDVTGELFFGEGSRLTVL.